This section outlines one T cell receptor (beta chain) sequence together with its context. Original handling: Nucleated cell number was recorded as an estimate derived from reference gene primer amplification. Method: immunoSEQ multiplex PCR; TCRdb's copy keeps in-frame clones and lacks some. Clone size and the V and J calls come from that table; the DNA yielded D and trimming. The data contain approximately 250,000 clones, 80% to 90% of them singletons. Germline values: CDR1 KGHSY, CDR2 FQNENV. The CDR3 extends over 13 amino acids. Trimming shortened V by 4 bases and J by 6 bases, and 13 bases separated the two germline ends. The sample belongs to a study of blood T cell repertoires in COVID-19. Background on the study: The United States, Italy and Spain were the sources of the acute and convalescent COVID-19 samples. In each case, the material was cDNA or gDNA derived from T cells, B-cell-depleted T cells, or PBMCs.

The receptor was derived from a man aged 50 to 59 with acute or convalescent COVID-19. J is TRBJ2-7 and V is TRBV16, with D possibly matching TRBD2 (6 bases). Sequenced material: peripheral blood. The CDR3 spells CASSLSLEGEQYF. CDR3 bases: TGTGCCAGCAGCCTCTCCTTGGAGGGCGAGCAGTACTTC.